This entry is about one T cell receptor beta chain. The antigen remains undetermined. The germline CDR1 and CDR2 sequences are SGHTA and FQGNSA. The CDR3 consists of 17 residues. V shed 5 bases and J 2 bases; nucleotides not matched to a gene: 8. The treatment: roughly 11-day PBMC culture with coronavirus spike peptide pools or control peptides (ViraFEST assay). Isolation of CD4+ T cells by negative selection took place after around 9 days of culture. These data are taken from a study of vaccination and CD4 T cells after COVID-19. An Oncomine TCR Beta short-read assay was used to sequence the DNA from cultured CD4+ T cells. TCRdb analysed the PCR reads with MiXCR anew, one entry per CDR3 protein. The profile shows fewer than 20,000 distinct CDR3 sequences, about 40% of them singletons. Whole-study findings and limits: Spike mono-reactivity was shown by 304 of 307 vaccine-specific clones in convalescent patients. Among those convalescent, a median about 85% of reactive clones emerged solely post-vaccination. Convalescent patient numbers were relatively low, with no early post-infection timepoints.

The V gene is TRBV7-2, the J gene TRBJ2-6; 8 bases agree with TRBD1. The sample taken for sequencing was CD4+ T cells from blood, cultured in vitro. The clonotype comes from a human donor who had recovered from COVID-19. The CDR3 DNA sequence: TGTGCCAGCAGCCCCAGGACAGGGTCGCCTGGGGCCAACGTCCTGACTTTC. Encoded protein: CASSPRTGSPGANVLTF.